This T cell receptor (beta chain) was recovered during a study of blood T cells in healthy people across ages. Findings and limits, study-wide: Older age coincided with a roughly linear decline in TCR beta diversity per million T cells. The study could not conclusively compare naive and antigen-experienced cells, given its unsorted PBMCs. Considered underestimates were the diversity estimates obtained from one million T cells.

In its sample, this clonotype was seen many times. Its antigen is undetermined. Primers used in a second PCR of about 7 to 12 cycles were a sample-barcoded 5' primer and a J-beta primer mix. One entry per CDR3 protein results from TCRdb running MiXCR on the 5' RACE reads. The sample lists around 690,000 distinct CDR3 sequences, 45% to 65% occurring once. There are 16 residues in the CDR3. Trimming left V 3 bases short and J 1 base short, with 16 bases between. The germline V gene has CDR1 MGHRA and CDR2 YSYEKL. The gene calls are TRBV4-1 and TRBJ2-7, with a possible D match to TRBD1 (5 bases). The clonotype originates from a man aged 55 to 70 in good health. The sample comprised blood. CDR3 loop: CASSQDQTERSYEQYF. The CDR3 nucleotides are TGCGCCAGCAGCCAGGATCAGACAGAACGGTCCTACGAGCAGTACTTC.